This entry is about one TCR beta chain. Its target is not known. Germline V gene data show CDR1 as SGHAT and CDR2 as FQNNGV. Between the trimmed V and J ends, which lost 5 bases and 2 bases, there was a span of 3 bases. The CDR3 covers 11 residues. This sample stems from a study of cytomegalovirus exposure and HLA in healthy donors. Assay used: immunoSEQ multiplex PCR; TCRdb lists only in-frame clones, some missing. This sample carries fewer than 70,000 clones, about 96% of them seen once, and the ten largest clones take 0.85% to 1%. General observations from the study: Investigators reported about 160 TCR beta chains as tied to cytomegalovirus. Reportedly, diagnosis of cytomegalovirus status by the classifier showed high specificity and sensitivity. Clusters of TCRs from the first cohort tended to co-occur in the roughly 120 validation repertoires (as a later analysis found).

The clonotype comes from a man aged 18 to 30 in good health and CMV-seronegative. Sequenced input: PBMCs. V and J are TRBV11-2 and TRBJ1-2, with unresolved D. CDR3 sequence reads: CASSGNYGYTF. In DNA, the CDR3 is TGTGCCAGCAGCGGCAACTATGGCTACACCTTC.